The present entry profiles one TCR beta chain with its context. The sample holds other DNA sequences that translate to the same CDR3. These data are taken from a study of blood T cell repertoires in COVID-19. Study as a whole: The United States, Italy and Spain supplied acute and convalescent COVID-19 samples. The analysed material was cDNA or gDNA that came from T cells, B-cell-depleted T cells, or PBMCs.

The CDR3 is 12 amino acids. The germline V gene encodes CDR1 SGHRS and CDR2 YFSETQ. Trimming removed 3 bases from V and 5 bases from J, with 9 bases in between. Methods used by the authors: Estimation of nucleated cell counts relied on the amplification of reference gene primers. TCRdb keeps only in-frame clones here, not all; method: immunoSEQ multiplex PCR. V and J calls and clone size are as listed in that table; D and trimming were resolved from the DNA. The table lists roughly 150,000 clones, about four fifths of them singletons, with about 0.58% in the top ten. The chain combines TRBV5-1 with TRBJ2-7; maybe TRBD2 (5 bases). The sequenced material came from peripheral blood. The receptor was isolated from a man aged 55 to 70 with acute or convalescent COVID-19. Here the CDR3 reads CASSSGLDEQYF. The CDR3 DNA follows: TGCGCCAGCAGCTCAGGACTCGACGAGCAGTACTTC. Full variable domain (missing parts from reference TRBV5-1 and TRBJ2-7): KAGVTQTPRYLIKTRGQQVTLSCSPISGHRSVSWYQQTPGQGLQFLFEYFSETQRNKGNFPGRFSGRQFSNSRSEMNVSTLELGDSALYLCASSSGLDEQYFGPGTRLTVT.